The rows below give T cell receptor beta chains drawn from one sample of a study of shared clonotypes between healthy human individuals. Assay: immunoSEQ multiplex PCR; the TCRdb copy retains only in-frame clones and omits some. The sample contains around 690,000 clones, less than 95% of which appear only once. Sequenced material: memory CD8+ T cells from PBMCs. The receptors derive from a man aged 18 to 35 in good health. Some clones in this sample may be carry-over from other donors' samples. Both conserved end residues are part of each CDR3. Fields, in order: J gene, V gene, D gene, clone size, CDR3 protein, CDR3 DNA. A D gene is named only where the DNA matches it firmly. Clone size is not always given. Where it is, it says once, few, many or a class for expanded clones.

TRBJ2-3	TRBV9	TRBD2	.	CASSVNSGRGTDTQYF	TGTGCCAGCAGCGTAAACAGCGGGAGAGGCACAGATACGCAGTATTTT
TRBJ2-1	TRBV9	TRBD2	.	CASSVEGRGSRTSGRVGEQFF	TGTGCCAGCAGCGTAGAGGGAAGGGGCTCCAGGACTAGCGGGAGAGTCGGTGAGCAGTTCTTC
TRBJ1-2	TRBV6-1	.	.	CASSERYRTANNYGYTF	TGTGCCAGCAGTGAGAGGTATCGGACAGCGAATAACTATGGCTACACCTTC
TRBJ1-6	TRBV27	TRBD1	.	CASRGQPDSPLHF	TGTGCCAGTAGGGGACAGCCAGATTCACCCCTCCACTTT
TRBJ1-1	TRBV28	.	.	CASSPSVRVRNTEAFF	TGTGCCAGCAGCCCCTCTGTAAGGGTACGGAACACTGAAGCTTTCTTT
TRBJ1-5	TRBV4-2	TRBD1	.	CASSVRQGIHSNQPQHF	TGTGCCAGCAGCGTACGACAGGGGATACATAGCAATCAGCCCCAGCATTTT
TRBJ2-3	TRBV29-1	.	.	CSVEVTGRGGTDTQYF	TGCAGCGTTGAAGTTACTGGCAGGGGAGGGACAGATACGCAGTATTTT
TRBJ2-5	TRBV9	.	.	CASSVVDSQETQYF	TGTGCCAGCAGCGTAGTTGACAGCCAAGAGACCCAGTACTTC
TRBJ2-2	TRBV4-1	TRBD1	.	CASSPTGGAVTGELFF	TGCGCCAGCAGCCCGACAGGGGGCGCGGTCACCGGGGAGCTGTTTTTT
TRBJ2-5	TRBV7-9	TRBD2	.	CASSSYHTSGQETQYF	TGTGCCAGCAGCTCCTATCACACTAGCGGACAAGAGACCCAGTACTTC
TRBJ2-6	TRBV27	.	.	CASIWFRGLGGGGPGANVLTF	TGTGCCAGCATATGGTTCCGGGGCCTCGGCGGGGGCGGTCCTGGGGCCAACGTCCTGACTTTC
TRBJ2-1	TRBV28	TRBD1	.	CASSPGQGGFKAYNEQFF	TGTGCCAGCAGCCCGGGACAGGGGGGTTTTAAGGCCTACAATGAGCAGTTCTTC
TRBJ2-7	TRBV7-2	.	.	CASSLEVGTYEQYF	TGTGCCAGCAGCTTAGAGGTCGGCACCTACGAGCAGTACTTC
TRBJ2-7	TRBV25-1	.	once	CASSEPTGARRQYF	TGTGCCAGCAGTGAACCGACAGGAGCGCGGAGGCAGTACTTC
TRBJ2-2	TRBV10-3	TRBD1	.	CATDSIGQDTGELFF	TGTGCCACCGACTCCATAGGACAGGACACCGGGGAGCTGTTTTTT
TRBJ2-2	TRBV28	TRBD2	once	CASSLVREGPGELFF	TGTGCCAGCAGTTTAGTGCGGGAGGGCCCCGGGGAGCTGTTTTTT
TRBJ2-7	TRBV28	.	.	CASSLVGTWGEQYF	TGTGCCAGCAGCTTGGTTGGGACCTGGGGCGAGCAGTACTTC
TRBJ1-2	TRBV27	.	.	CASSPVGSGYGYTF	TGTGCCAGCAGTCCGGTGGGATCTGGCTATGGCTACACCTTC